This T cell receptor (beta chain) was captured in a study of blood T cells in healthy people across ages. In this sample, this clonotype turned up a few times. Isolation of PBMCs gave at least 7 million cells per sample. With a J-beta primer mix and a sample-barcoded 5' primer, a second PCR ran about 6 to 11 cycles. Every single cDNA molecule received a tag from a template-switch adaptor with 12 random nucleotides. TCRdb fed the 5' RACE reads into MiXCR, producing one record per CDR3 protein. Among hundreds of thousands of distinct CDR3 sequences listed, roughly 20% were seen once. The receptor was isolated from a man between 65 and 85 years old in good health. Sequenced sample: blood.

The CDR3 DNA sequence: TGTGCCAGCAGCTTAGGACGGGTTAATGAAAAACTGTTTTTT. It encodes CASSLGRVNEKLFF. V gene TRBV5-6 combines with J gene TRBJ1-4, with no clear D. The CDR3 is made up of 14 amino acids. Trimming stripped 2 bases from V and 4 bases from J, with 9 bases between. CDR1 is SGHDT, CDR2 YYEEEE, per germline.